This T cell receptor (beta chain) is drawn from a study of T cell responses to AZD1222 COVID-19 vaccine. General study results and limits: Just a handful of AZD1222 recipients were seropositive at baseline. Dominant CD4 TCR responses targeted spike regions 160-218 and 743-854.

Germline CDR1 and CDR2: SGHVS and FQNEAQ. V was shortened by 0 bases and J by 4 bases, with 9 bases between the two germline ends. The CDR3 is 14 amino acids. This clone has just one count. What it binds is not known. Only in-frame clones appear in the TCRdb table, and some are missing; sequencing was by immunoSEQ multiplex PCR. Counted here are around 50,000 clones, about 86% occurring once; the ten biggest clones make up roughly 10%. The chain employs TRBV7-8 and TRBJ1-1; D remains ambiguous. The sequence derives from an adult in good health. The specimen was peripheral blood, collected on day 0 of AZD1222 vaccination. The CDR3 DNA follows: TGTGCCAGCAGCTTAGCCCAAAGATCCACTGAAGCTTTCTTT. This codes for CASSLAQRSTEAFF.